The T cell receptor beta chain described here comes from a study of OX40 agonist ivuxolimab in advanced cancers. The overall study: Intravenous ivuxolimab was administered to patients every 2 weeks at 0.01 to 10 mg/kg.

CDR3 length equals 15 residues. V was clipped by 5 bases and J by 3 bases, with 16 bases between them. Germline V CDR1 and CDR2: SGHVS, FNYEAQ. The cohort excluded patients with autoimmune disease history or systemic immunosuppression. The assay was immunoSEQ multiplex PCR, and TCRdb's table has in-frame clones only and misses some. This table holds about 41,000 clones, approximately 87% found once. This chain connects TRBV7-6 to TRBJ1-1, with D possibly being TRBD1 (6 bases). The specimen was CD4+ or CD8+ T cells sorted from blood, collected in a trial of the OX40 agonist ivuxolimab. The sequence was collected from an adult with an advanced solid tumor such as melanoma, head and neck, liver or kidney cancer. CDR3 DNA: TGTGCCAGCAGCAGGGTTGGGGGCACGGACACTGAAGCTTTCTTT. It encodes CASSRVGGTDTEAFF. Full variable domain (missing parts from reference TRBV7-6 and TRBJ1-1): GAGVSQSPRYKVTKRGQDVALRCDPISGHVSLYWYRQALGQGPEFLTYFNYEAQQDKSGLPNDRFSAERPEGSISTLTIQRTEQRDSAMYRCASSRVGGTDTEAFFGQGTRLTVV.